This T cell receptor (beta chain) came from a study of blood T cell repertoires in COVID-19. Germline V lookup: CDR1 SGHRS, CDR2 YFSETQ. This CDR3 has 15 residues. With 9 bases clipped from V and 6 bases from J, the junction kept 15 bases outside the gene matches. Across 20 to 25 US areas, participants ranged in age from about 18 to 90 years. Profiled with immunoSEQ multiplex PCR; TCRdb holds only in-frame clones, not every one. The table has more than 300,000 clones, more than 75% seen once. The clonotype originates from a woman younger than 35 who had recovered from COVID-19. The chain recombines TRBV5-1 with TRBJ2-7; 10 nucleotides align to TRBD2. Material: PBMCs or T cells enriched from blood (not recorded which). The chain's CDR3 is CATSSGGRRSGEQYF. CDR3 DNA: TGCGCCACCTCTAGCGGGGGTCGAAGGTCGGGCGAGCAGTACTTC.